These 5 T cell receptor beta chains originate from one sample sequenced in a study of blood T cell repertoires in COVID-19. Generated by immunoSEQ multiplex PCR, the TCRdb table keeps only in-frame clones and is missing some. The table has approximately 250,000 clones, 86% seen once; the top ten hold around 1.5%. Material for sequencing was peripheral blood. Receptors originate from a woman aged 55-70 years who had recovered from COVID-19.

The chain recombines TRBV10-3 with TRBJ1-3; 9 bases are shared with TRBD1. This CDR3 contains 13 residues. The V segment lost 8 bases and the J segment 2 bases; nucleotides outside the gene matches: 1. Germline assignment: CDR1 ENHRY and CDR2 SYGVKD. CDR3 sequence reads: CAIWTGAGNTIYF. CDR3 sequence (DNA): TGTGCCATCTGGACAGGGGCTGGAAACACCATATATTTT.

The sample holds one count of this clone. The CDR3 region has the DNA TGTGCCAGCAGCCAAGCCCGCGGGGGGACAGCCCTGTACTATGGCTACACCTTC. Translated: CASSQARGGTALYYGYTF. J is TRBJ1-2 and V is TRBV4-2; 7 bases match TRBD1. This CDR3 spans 18 amino acids. Trimming took 1 base from V and 3 from J; bases not matched to a gene: 14. Germline V gives CDR1 LGHNA, CDR2 YNFKEQ.

CDR3 nucleotide sequence: TGCGCCAGCAGCCAAGGATTCGCTAGCGGGGGGGCCGCGGGCACCGGGGAGCTGTTTTTT. Its protein is CASSQGFASGGAAGTGELFF. The J gene is TRBJ2-2, the V gene TRBV4-3; 12 bases map to TRBD2. There are 20 residues in the CDR3. CDR1 LGHNA and CDR2 YSLEER come from the germline V gene. V was clipped by 1 base and J by 4 bases; unmatched bases: 13.

The chain has TRBV4-2 and TRBJ2-1; 10 bases fit TRBD1. Germline CDR1 reads LGHNA; CDR2 reads YNFKEQ. Trimming took 2 bases from V and 8 from J; bases not matched to a gene: 9. This CDR3 has 16 residues. CDR3 residues: CASSQPGTGASYEQFF. CDR3 sequence (DNA): TGTGCCAGCAGCCAACCTGGGACAGGGGCATCATATGAGCAGTTCTTC.

The J gene is TRBJ2-3, the V gene TRBV19; D is unresolved. V shed 3 bases and J shed 3 bases, with 19 bases lying between them. The CDR3 is 17 residues long. Germline V CDR1 and CDR2: LNHDA, SQIVND (reference sequence). The CDR3 DNA reads as TGTGCCAGTAGTATTAGTTTCTGGCAGCCCGGGACAGATACGCAGTATTTT. Protein: CASSISFWQPGTDTQYF.